These 5 T cell receptor beta chains came from one sample sequenced in a study of cytomegalovirus exposure and HLA in healthy donors. 60 Vbeta and 13 Jbeta primers were used in PCR. Some clones are missing from TCRdb's copy, which holds only in-frame ones; the method was immunoSEQ multiplex PCR. This table has 90,000 to 110,000 clones, over 80% appearing once. Material for sequencing was PBMCs. The receptors here all came from a man under 40 in good health and CMV-seropositive.

The chain links TRBV30 to TRBJ1-5; D gene uncertain. The length of the CDR3 is 13 residues. The germline V and J ends were trimmed by 4 bases and 7 bases, with 14 bases remaining between them. The germline V gene encodes CDR1 GTSNPN and CDR2 SVGIG (reference sequence). The chain's CDR3 is CAWNGGVEQPQHF. CDR3 nucleotide sequence: TGTGCCTGGAACGGCGGGGTTGAACAGCCCCAGCATTTT. The full variable domain, rest sourced from reference TRBV30 and TRBJ1-5, is SQTIHQWPATLVQPVGSPLSLECTVEGTSNPNLYWYRQAAGRGLQLLFYSVGIGQISSEVPQNLSASRPQDRQFILSSKKLLLSDSGFYLCAWNGGVEQPQHFGDGTRLSIL.

V gene TRBV15 combines with J gene TRBJ1-3; D call uncertain. V gave up 2 bases and J gave up 0 bases, with 11 bases separating them. This CDR3 has 16 amino acids. Germline CDR1 and CDR2: LNHNV and YYDKDF (reference sequence). The CDR3, as DNA: TGTGCCACCAGCAGACCCACGTACTTCTCTGGAAACACCATATATTTT. It yields the protein CATSRPTYFSGNTIYF.

This chain connects TRBV25-1 to TRBJ2-2; 11 nucleotides line up with TRBD1. The CDR3 is made up of 15 amino acids. Trimming at V came to 3 bases and at J to 5 bases, leaving 2 bases not matched to a gene. Germline CDR1 MGHDK, CDR2 SYGVNS. CDR3 loop: CASSEGQGGTGELFF. Here the CDR3 DNA reads TGTGCCAGCAGTGAGGGACAGGGGGGAACCGGGGAGCTGTTTTTT.

This chain joins TRBV5-4 and TRBJ2-3; 8 nucleotides match TRBD2. The CDR3 has 17 residues. Germline V gives CDR1 SGHNT, CDR2 YYREEE (reference sequence). V lost 4 bases, J lost 0 bases, and 10 bases stayed unmatched. CDR3 coding DNA: TGTGCCAGCAGCCCCGGTGTTAGCGGGGTGAGCACAGATACGCAGTATTTT. It yields the protein CASSPGVSGVSTDTQYF.

The chain joins TRBV9 to TRBJ2-5; 9 bases agree with TRBD2. The CDR3 has 14 residues. V lost 2 bases, J lost 8 bases, and 7 bases stayed unmatched. The V gene's germline CDR1 is SGDLS and CDR2 YYNGEE. As DNA, the CDR3 is TGTGCCAGCAGCGTTTTGGGGACTAGCAGTACCCAGTACTTC. Its protein product is CASSVLGTSSTQYF.